These T cell receptor beta chains were read from a single sample in a study of blood T cell repertoires in COVID-19. This table comes from immunoSEQ multiplex PCR, and its TCRdb copy is limited to in-frame clones, with some not included. The sample comprises about 46,000 clones, about 90% of which are singletons, and roughly 7.4% rests with the top ten. Sequenced: peripheral blood. The source is a man aged 50 to 59 with acute or convalescent COVID-19. CDR3s include the opening cysteine and the closing phenylalanine or tryptophan. D genes are given only for firm matches. A row's size may be missing; if present it is once, few, many or a size class.

DNA: TGTGCCAGCTCCCTGGGGAGTGCAGATACGCAGTATTTT
CDR3: CASSLGSADTQYF
J: TRBJ2-3
D: -
V: TRBV18
size: -

DNA: TGTGCCAGCAGCTTAAGACAGGGGATTCCGGGTGGCTACACCTTC
CDR3: CASSLRQGIPGGYTF
J: TRBJ1-2
D: TRBD1
V: TRBV5-8
size: -

DNA: TGTGCCAGTAACAATATCAGGGGCACTGAAGCTTTCTTT
CDR3: CASNNIRGTEAFF
J: TRBJ1-1
D: -
V: TRBV19
size: once

DNA: TGTGCCATCAGACAAGATTCCTACGAGCAGTACTTC
CDR3: CAIRQDSYEQYF
J: TRBJ2-7
D: -
V: TRBV10-3
size: -

DNA: TGTGCCAGCAGCCAAGGAGACGGGGGAGGGGCCGGGGTCACGGGAGCTTTCTTT
CDR3: CASSQGDGGGAGVTGAFF
J: TRBJ1-1
D: -
V: TRBV3-1/TRBV3-2
size: -

DNA: TGTGCCAGCAGAGTGGAGGACGTAGGTCCTGGAAAACTGTTTTTT
CDR3: CASRVEDVGPGKLFF
J: TRBJ1-4
D: -
V: TRBV2
size: -

DNA: TGCGCCAGCAGCTCCCCTAGAGCGGGAGGGCCCTGGGAGACCCAGTACTTC
CDR3: CASSSPRAGGPWETQYF
J: TRBJ2-5
D: TRBD2
V: TRBV5-1
size: -

DNA: TGTGCCAGCTCAATGACAGGGAGGACAATGAACACTGAAGCTTTCTTT
CDR3: CASSMTGRTMNTEAFF
J: TRBJ1-1
D: TRBD1
V: TRBV18
size: -

DNA: TGTGCCATCAGTGAAGCGGGGGGGCTTTTGGTCGGGGAGCTGTTTTTT
CDR3: CAISEAGGLLVGELFF
J: TRBJ2-2
D: TRBD2
V: TRBV10-3
size: once

DNA: TGCGCCAGCAGCCTTCGCACGGGAGGTTTTTACGAGCAGTACTTC
CDR3: CASSLRTGGFYEQYF
J: TRBJ2-7
D: TRBD2
V: TRBV4-1
size: few

DNA: TGTGCCAGCAGTTTCGGGGGGTTGACCCAGTACTTC
CDR3: CASSFGGLTQYF
J: TRBJ2-5
D: TRBD2
V: TRBV12-3/TRBV12-4
size: once

DNA: TGTGCCAGCAGCTTTCTACTAGCGGGAGTCAATGAGCAGTTCTTC
CDR3: CASSFLLAGVNEQFF
J: TRBJ2-1
D: TRBD2
V: TRBV7-9
size: -

DNA: TGTGCCAGCAGTGACGTGTCCTCCTACGAGCAGTACTTC
CDR3: CASSDVSSYEQYF
J: TRBJ2-7
D: -
V: TRBV2
size: -

DNA: TGCAGCGTTGGCCAGAACACCTACGAGCAGTACTTC
CDR3: CSVGQNTYEQYF
J: TRBJ2-7
D: -
V: TRBV29-1
size: -

DNA: TGTGCCAGCTCACCGAGGGATTGGGTGACAGGGGTCACTGAAGCTTTCTTT
CDR3: CASSPRDWVTGVTEAFF
J: TRBJ1-1
D: TRBD1
V: TRBV18
size: -

DNA: TGTGCCAGCAGCCTCGCGGGGGCCTACGAGCAGTACTTC
CDR3: CASSLAGAYEQYF
J: TRBJ2-7
D: TRBD2
V: TRBV3-1/TRBV3-2
size: -

DNA: TGCAGTGCTAGAGATGGTAGCGGGGAGTTCTTC
CDR3: CSARDGSGEFF
J: TRBJ2-1
D: TRBD2
V: TRBV20-1
size: -

DNA: TGCAGCGTTTTACCGGGACAGGGGCCCTCCTACGAGCAGTACTTC
CDR3: CSVLPGQGPSYEQYF
J: TRBJ2-7
D: TRBD1
V: TRBV29-1
size: -

DNA: TGTGCCACCAGTGACTCCTTCGGGGGGGCGGACACCGGGGAGCTGTTTTTT
CDR3: CATSDSFGGADTGELFF
J: TRBJ2-2
D: TRBD2
V: TRBV24-1
size: -

DNA: TGTGCCAGCAGCTTCAGGGGTCAGGTTGGAAACACCATATATTTT
CDR3: CASSFRGQVGNTIYF
J: TRBJ1-3
D: -
V: TRBV11-2
size: -

DNA: TGTGCCAGCAGCTTATTCAGAAGCAATCAGCCCCAGCATTTT
CDR3: CASSLFRSNQPQHF
J: TRBJ1-5
D: -
V: TRBV7-2
size: -

DNA: TGTGCCAGCAGCGTAGGGCCCCGACAGGGAGACTACGAGCAGTACTTC
CDR3: CASSVGPRQGDYEQYF
J: TRBJ2-7
D: TRBD1
V: TRBV9
size: -

DNA: TGCGCCAGCAGCTTGATTTCGGGGGGCTTAAGCAATGAGCAGTTCTTC
CDR3: CASSLISGGLSNEQFF
J: TRBJ2-1
D: -
V: TRBV5-1
size: -

DNA: TGTGCCAGCAGCGTCAGGGGCGAGCAGTACTTC
CDR3: CASSVRGEQYF
J: TRBJ2-7
D: -
V: TRBV3-1/TRBV3-2
size: -

DNA: TGCAGTGCTAGTAGTCCCTCGGGACAGGGCGACTTCTCTGGCTACACCTTC
CDR3: CSASSPSGQGDFSGYTF
J: TRBJ1-2
D: TRBD1
V: TRBV20-1
size: -

DNA: TGTGCCAGCAGTTATGACAGGGAGACAGCTTTCTTT
CDR3: CASSYDRETAFF
J: TRBJ1-1
D: TRBD1
V: TRBV6-5
size: -

DNA: TGTGCCAGTAGCTTTGGTCGGAGCAATCAGCCCCAGCATTTT
CDR3: CASSFGRSNQPQHF
J: TRBJ1-5
D: -
V: TRBV19
size: -

DNA: TGTGCCAGCAGCGAAACAGGGGGATGGGGACGCTATGGCTACACCTTC
CDR3: CASSETGGWGRYGYTF
J: TRBJ1-2
D: TRBD1
V: TRBV9
size: -

DNA: TGTGCCACCAGTGACCCTAGCGGGGGGTTCAATGAGCAGTTCTTC
CDR3: CATSDPSGGFNEQFF
J: TRBJ2-1
D: TRBD2
V: TRBV24-1
size: -

DNA: TGCGCCAGCAGCTTGGCCCAACAGGGAATCGGGGAGCTGTTTTTT
CDR3: CASSLAQQGIGELFF
J: TRBJ2-2
D: -
V: TRBV5-1
size: -

DNA: TGTGCCGTACAGGGTAGTCACGACGAGCAGTACTTC
CDR3: CAVQGSHDEQYF
J: TRBJ2-7
D: -
V: TRBV28
size: -

DNA: TGTGCCAGCAGCACCAGGGTTGGTAATTCACCCCTCCACTTT
CDR3: CASSTRVGNSPLHF
J: TRBJ1-6
D: -
V: TRBV9
size: -

DNA: TGTGCCATCAGTGGCTCTAGCGGGGGTCTGGGAGATACGCAGTATTTT
CDR3: CAISGSSGGLGDTQYF
J: TRBJ2-3
D: TRBD2
V: TRBV10-3
size: -

DNA: TGTGCCAGTAGGACGACAGTCGACACTGAAGCTTTCTTT
CDR3: CASRTTVDTEAFF
J: TRBJ1-1
D: -
V: TRBV19
size: -

DNA: TGTGCCAGCAGTGGGAACAGGGGGCCTCAAGAGACCCAGTACTTC
CDR3: CASSGNRGPQETQYF
J: TRBJ2-5
D: TRBD1
V: TRBV2
size: -

DNA: TGTGCCAGCAGCCAAGTGGAAAACCTGGGCGAGCAGTTCTTC
CDR3: CASSQVENLGEQFF
J: TRBJ2-1
D: -
V: TRBV3-1/TRBV3-2
size: few

DNA: TGTGCCAGCAGCTACGGACTAACTCAAGAGACCCAGTACTTC
CDR3: CASSYGLTQETQYF
J: TRBJ2-5
D: -
V: TRBV13
size: -

DNA: TGTGCCAGCAGTCGGGACAGTGATAATTCACCCCTCCACTTT
CDR3: CASSRDSDNSPLHF
J: TRBJ1-6
D: TRBD1
V: TRBV6-4
size: -

DNA: TGTGCCAGCAGCTTGACGGGATTAACCTCTAGCACAGATACGCAGTATTTT
CDR3: CASSLTGLTSSTDTQYF
J: TRBJ2-3
D: -
V: TRBV5-4
size: -

DNA: TGTGCCAGCAGCCCCTGGGACAGATCCACCATATATTTT
CDR3: CASSPWDRSTIYF
J: TRBJ1-3
D: TRBD1
V: TRBV5-4
size: -

DNA: TGTGCCAGCAGCCAGCGACGGGACAGATCCTACGAGCAGTACTTC
CDR3: CASSQRRDRSYEQYF
J: TRBJ2-7
D: TRBD1
V: TRBV3-1/TRBV3-2
size: -

DNA: TGCGCCAGCAGCTTGTTAAGCAATCAGCCCCAGCATTTT
CDR3: CASSLLSNQPQHF
J: TRBJ1-5
D: -
V: TRBV5-1
size: once

DNA: TGTGCCAGCAGCTTGACAGAGAACACTGAAGCTTTCTTT
CDR3: CASSLTENTEAFF
J: TRBJ1-1
D: -
V: TRBV5-5
size: -

DNA: TGTGCCAGCAGCAGCCGGAGCGGCTACACCTTC
CDR3: CASSSRSGYTF
J: TRBJ1-2
D: -
V: TRBV9
size: -

DNA: TGTGCCAGCAGCTTGGGGGACACGGGCTACACCTTC
CDR3: CASSLGDTGYTF
J: TRBJ1-2
D: -
V: TRBV5-6
size: -

DNA: TGTGCCAGAAGCCTCGGGACAGGGTCGTTCTTC
CDR3: CARSLGTGSFF
J: TRBJ2-1
D: TRBD1
V: TRBV5-3
size: -